A selection of T cell receptor beta chains follows, all from one sample in a study of Graves' ophthalmopathy and Graves' hyperthyroidism. Using its own MiXCR run on the multiplex PCR reads, TCRdb lists one record per CDR3 protein. Here the sample spans about 220,000 distinct CDR3 sequences, about 22% being singletons. The sequencing sample was made of peripheral blood. Source of these receptors: a woman aged 50 to 60 with Graves' ophthalmopathy. The CDR3 runs from the conserved cysteine through the conserved F or W. Fields, in order: V gene, clone size, D gene, J gene, CDR3 DNA, CDR3 protein. The D gene is left open where the match is weak. Expanded clones get a size class; other rows say once, few or many, or leave the size out.

TRBV6-1	.	.	TRBJ2-7	TGTGCCAGCGGCAAGGACACTATATCCTACGAGCAGTACTTC	CASGKDTISYEQYF
TRBV20-1	many	.	TRBJ1-5	TGCAGTGCTAGATCCCAGAACACCCGCAATCAGCCCCAGCATTTT	CSARSQNTRNQPQHF
TRBV12-3/TRBV12-4	.	.	TRBJ2-5	TGTGCCAGCAGGCGACAGTGGCAAGAGACCCAGTACTTC	CASRRQWQETQYF
TRBV24-1	many	.	TRBJ2-2	TGTGCCGACCAGGAGGTGTTGGCCACCGGGGAGCTGTTTTTT	CADQEVLATGELFF
TRBV6-2/TRBV6-3	.	.	TRBJ2-2	TGTGCCAGCGAACCGGGACTGAACACCGGGGAGCTGTTTTTT	CASEPGLNTGELFF
TRBV6-2/TRBV6-3	many	.	TRBJ1-5	TGTGCCAGCAGTATTAACCCCAATCAGCCCCAGCATTTT	CASSINPNQPQHF
TRBV6-1	many	.	TRBJ1-3	TGTGCCAGCAGTCGCTCAGGGGACGGAAACACCATATATTTT	CASSRSGDGNTIYF
TRBV2	few	.	TRBJ1-3	TGTGCCAGCAGTGAGGGGGGCAGCTCTGGAAACACCATATATTTT	CASSEGGSSGNTIYF
TRBV12-3/TRBV12-4	many	.	TRBJ1-1	TGTGCCAGCAGTTTTCCCGGGACTGAAGCTTTCTTT	CASSFPGTEAFF
TRBV19	.	.	TRBJ2-7	TGTGCCAGTAGTCTAAATTACAGGGATTCCTACGAGCAGTACTTC	CASSLNYRDSYEQYF
TRBV7-3	.	.	TRBJ2-1	TGTGCCAGCAGCTTAAACTGGGGGTTGGGAAGTGAGCAGTTCTTC	CASSLNWGLGSEQFF
TRBV6-2/TRBV6-3	.	.	TRBJ2-7	TGTGCCAGCAGTTACACGGTCTACGAGCAGTACTTC	CASSYTVYEQYF
TRBV12-3/TRBV12-4	many	.	TRBJ1-6	TGTGCCAGCAGCCCGGGACCAACGGCGTCACCCCTCCACTTT	CASSPGPTASPLHF
TRBV11-2	.	TRBD2	TRBJ2-7	TGTGCCAGCAGCTTAGTAGGGCTAGCGGAGCCCTCCTACGAGCAGTACTTC	CASSLVGLAEPSYEQYF
TRBV5-1	few	TRBD1	TRBJ2-5	TGCGCCAGCAGACCGGACAGGGGGCGCGTAGAGACCCAGTACTTC	CASRPDRGRVETQYF
TRBV12-3/TRBV12-4	.	TRBD1	TRBJ2-5	TGTGCCAGCAGTCAGGGGGCCAGCCATCCAAGAGAGACCCAGTACTTC	CASSQGASHPRETQYF
TRBV28	.	.	TRBJ1-3	TGTGCCAGCAGTTTAGGCGGGGTAGGCACCATATATTTT	CASSLGGVGTIYF
TRBV2	.	.	TRBJ2-7	TGTGCCAGCCAGACGTCCTGGGGCGAGCAGTACTTC	CASQTSWGEQYF
TRBV24-1	.	TRBD1	TRBJ2-5	TGTGCCACCAGTGATGGGGACAGTCGGCAAGAGACCCAGTACTTC	CATSDGDSRQETQYF
TRBV19	few	.	TRBJ1-5	TGTGCCAGTAGTATCACGGGAGCGGGGGGCAGTCAGCCCCAGCATTTT	CASSITGAGGSQPQHF
TRBV6-1	many	.	TRBJ2-7	TGTGCCAGCAGTGAAGCTCCAGGGTTGTACGAGCAGTACTTC	CASSEAPGLYEQYF
TRBV29-1	many	TRBD1	TRBJ2-4	TGCAGCGTCGCGGCAGGGGGCATGGCCAAAAACATTCAGTACTTC	CSVAAGGMAKNIQYF
TRBV19	many	TRBD1	TRBJ2-7	TGTGCCAGTAGTGACAGGGGCTACGAGCAGTACTTC	CASSDRGYEQYF
TRBV28	.	.	TRBJ2-7	TGTGCCAGCCCCTCCCAGGGGCCCAGCGAGCAGTACTTC	CASPSQGPSEQYF
TRBV20-1	few	.	TRBJ2-7	TGCAGTGCTAGAGTGCGGGAGCAGTACTTC	CSARVREQYF
TRBV6-5	many	.	TRBJ1-1	TGTGCCAGCAGTTACTCGAGGGGCAGCACTGAAGCTTTCTTT	CASSYSRGSTEAFF
TRBV27	.	.	TRBJ2-4	TGTGCCAGCAGTGTAACAGACCGATACATTCAGTACTTC	CASSVTDRYIQYF
TRBV12-5	many	TRBD1	TRBJ2-5	TGTGCTAGTGGTTTGATCCGCCGGACAGGGGAGACCCAGTACTTC	CASGLIRRTGETQYF
TRBV7-2	many	.	TRBJ2-7	TGTGCCAGCAGCGCAGCCGGGGATCCCTACGAGCAGTACTTC	CASSAAGDPYEQYF
TRBV5-4	many	TRBD2	TRBJ2-6	TGTGCCAGCAGCCTTGGCGTTAGACTAGCGGGAGACTCTGGGGCCAACGTCCTGACTTTC	CASSLGVRLAGDSGANVLTF
TRBV12-3/TRBV12-4	.	TRBD2	TRBJ2-7	TGTGCCAGCAGTTTAGCGCTGAGGGGGACTAGCGGATTCTACGAGCAGTACTTC	CASSLALRGTSGFYEQYF
TRBV27	.	.	TRBJ2-3	TGTGCCAGCAGTTTATCGCCTTTCGGGACTAGCACAGATACGCAGTATTTT	CASSLSPFGTSTDTQYF
TRBV24-1	many	TRBD1	TRBJ1-5	TGTGCCACCAGTGAGACCGGGACAGGGGCACTCAATCAGCCCCAGCATTTT	CATSETGTGALNQPQHF
TRBV12-3/TRBV12-4	many	TRBD1	TRBJ2-5	TGTGCCAGCACTACGAACAGGGGGCTTCAAGAGACCCAGTACTTC	CASTTNRGLQETQYF
TRBV6-5	many	.	TRBJ2-7	TGTGCCAGCAGTTACACCGTCTTGGACTACCGGTACTTC	CASSYTVLDYRYF
TRBV5-1	.	.	TRBJ1-2	TGCGCCAGCAGCTTGGAGGGTTGGGGCTACACCTTC	CASSLEGWGYTF
TRBV12-3/TRBV12-4	many	.	TRBJ2-2	TGTGCCAGCAGGCCGATAACCGGGGAGCTGTTTTTT	CASRPITGELFF
TRBV4-1	.	TRBD1	TRBJ1-3	TGCGCCAGCAGCCAACCGGACAGGGAACCTGGAAACACCATATATTTT	CASSQPDREPGNTIYF
TRBV5-1	many	TRBD1	TRBJ2-5	TGCGCCAGCAGCTTGGTTAGCGGCAATGGACAGGGGACCCAGTACTTC	CASSLVSGNGQGTQYF
TRBV6-1	.	.	TRBJ1-1	TGTGCCAGCCATCACTTCGGCGTTATGAACACTGAAGCTTTCTTT	CASHHFGVMNTEAFF
TRBV27	few	.	TRBJ2-5	TGTGCCAGTCGTCAGGGAGGAATTATAGAGACCCAGTACTTC	CASRQGGIIETQYF
TRBV2	few	.	TRBJ2-7	TGTGCCAGCAGCGGGCCCGGCGGCTTCTACGAGCAGTACTTC	CASSGPGGFYEQYF
TRBV19	many	.	TRBJ1-2	TGTGCCAGTACCCGGTGGGGACATAGCGGCTACACCTTC	CASTRWGHSGYTF
TRBV7-2	many	.	TRBJ2-7	TGTGCCAGCAGCCCCACCCGGACTATCTCCTACGAGCAGTACTTC	CASSPTRTISYEQYF
TRBV28	many	TRBD2	TRBJ2-7	TGTGCCAGCAGTCCGGGACTAGGCTCCTACGAGCAGTACTTC	CASSPGLGSYEQYF
TRBV29-1	few	.	TRBJ2-7	TGCAGCGTTGAAGAGGGAACCTACGAGCGGTACTTC	CSVEEGTYERYF
TRBV30	many	TRBD1	TRBJ2-7	TGTGCCTGGAGTGTATCCAGGGGGTACGAGCAGTACTTC	CAWSVSRGYEQYF
TRBV4-1	many	TRBD1	TRBJ1-5	TGCGCCAGCAGCCAAAGGTCAGGGGGCCCTCAGCCCCAGCATTTT	CASSQRSGGPQPQHF
TRBV6-5	.	TRBD1	TRBJ1-6	TGTGCCAGCAGTTATGGCCCGGGACAGTATAATTCACCCCTCCACTTT	CASSYGPGQYNSPLHF
TRBV28	many	TRBD1	TRBJ1-5	TGTGCCAGCAGCCAGGGGGGTCGCAATCAGCCCCAGCATTTT	CASSQGGRNQPQHF
TRBV15	many	.	TRBJ2-6	TGTGCCACCAGCAGATCTACAGGGGACTACTCTGGGGCCAACGTCCTGACTTTC	CATSRSTGDYSGANVLTF
TRBV12-5	many	TRBD1	TRBJ2-7	TGTGCTAGTGGTCCAATGGACAGGGCAAGGGAGCAGTACTTC	CASGPMDRAREQYF